This TCR beta chain was observed in a study of blood T cell repertoires in COVID-19. Study in general: Collection of acute and convalescent COVID-19 samples took place in the United States, Italy and Spain.

CDR3 size: 13 residues. Germline V gene data show CDR1 as SGHAT and CDR2 as FQNNGV. J lost 6 bases, V lost 4 bases, and 1 base had no gene match. This table comes from immunoSEQ multiplex PCR, and its TCRdb copy is limited to in-frame clones, with some not included. The sample holds about 97,000 clones; 90% to 95% are singletons and the top ten take 15% to 20%. The V call is TRBV11-2, the J call TRBJ1-4; the match to TRBD1 covers 8 bases. Source material: peripheral blood. The receptor was isolated from a man aged 50 or older with acute or convalescent COVID-19. CDR3 bases: TGTGCCAGCAGCTCACAGGGGGATGAAAAACTGTTTTTT. Encoded protein: CASSSQGDEKLFF.